What follows are 12 T cell receptor beta chains derived from one specimen sequenced in a study of regulatory T cells in long-lasting Graves disease. As to time point: newly diagnosed GD, antithyroid drugs for less than 3 months. Generation of the TCR library employed RNA extracted from PBMCs. Combining iRepertoire HTBI primers with Arm-PCR of CDR3 regions, the authors built TCR beta libraries. One entry per CDR3 protein results from TCRdb running MiXCR on the multiplex PCR reads. Of 550,000 to 600,000 distinct CDR3 sequences in the sample, roughly 15% were seen once. Another study also made use of these data, one on T cells in Graves' hyperthyroidism and ophthalmopathy.

Sample: peripheral blood mononuclear cells (PBMCs), taken at new diagnosis, from a patient treated with antithyroid drugs. These receptors came from a man younger than 30 with Graves disease.

This clonotype was recorded at least ten times. The chain combines TRBV5-1 with TRBJ2-2, with 10 bases aligning to TRBD2. This CDR3 contains 16 residues. V shed 9 bases, J shed 7 bases, and the junction held 15 bases outside the gene matches. In germline, CDR1 is SGHRS, CDR2 YFSETQ. The CDR3 loop is CATQEGAGGPSGELFF. The CDR3 nucleotides read TGCGCCACCCAGGAAGGAGCGGGAGGGCCTAGCGGGGAGCTGTTTTTT.

This clonotype was counted ten times or more. This chain joins TRBV11-2 and TRBJ1-1, with D unresolved. The V and J ends lost 0 bases and 2 bases respectively, with 7 bases between them. This CDR3 is 14 amino acids long. Germline V lookup: CDR1 SGHAT, CDR2 FQNNGV. The CDR3 sequence: CASSLDQVNTEAFF. Here the CDR3 DNA reads TGTGCCAGCAGCTTAGACCAAGTTAACACTGAAGCTTTCTTT.

The chain couples TRBV20-1 to TRBJ1-1, with D hard to call. Germline lookup yields CDR1 DFQATT and CDR2 SNEGSKA (reference sequence). The CDR3 has 14 residues. V was cut by 2 bases and J by 1 base, with 11 bases left in between. The CDR3 is CSARLDTSNTEAFF. CDR3 sequence (DNA): TGCAGTGCTAGACTCGACACCTCGAACACTGAAGCTTTCTTT.

This clonotype has a count of ten or more. The chain couples TRBV20-1 to TRBJ2-1; TRBD1 might be the D (5 bases). In germline, CDR1 is DFQATT, CDR2 SNEGSKA (reference sequence). The V end was cut by 2 bases, the J end by 8 bases, with 10 bases between. The CDR3 consists of 12 residues. The CDR3 region is CSARRQGDEQFF. The CDR3 coding sequence is TGCAGTGCTAGACGGCAGGGCGATGAGCAGTTCTTC.

For this clonotype: This may be a read error, as it is one base from a much larger clone. V gene TRBV12-3 or TRBV12-4 combines with J gene TRBJ2-1; no reliable D call. The CDR3 loop spans 12 amino acids. The CDR3, as DNA: TGTGCCAGCAGTCCTAGGCACAATGGGCAGTTCTTC. Protein product: CASSPRHNGQFF.

This clonotype has a single count. A clone one base away is much larger, so this may be a read error. The chain combines TRBV7-9 with TRBJ2-5, with D perhaps assigned TRBD1 or TRBD2 (5 bases each). There are 18 residues in the CDR3. CDR1 is SEHNR and CDR2 is FQNEAQ in the germline V gene (reference sequence). This CDR3 is CASSPVGSSRSLGETRYF. The CDR3 DNA reads TGTGCCAGCAGCCCAGTCGGTAGCAGTCGATCCCTGGGGGAGACCCGGTACTTC.

This clonotype was seen only a few times. The V and J genes are TRBV7-9 and TRBJ1-4; D call uncertain. The V gene's germline CDR1 is SEHNR and CDR2 FQNEAQ (reference sequence). V dropped 8 bases and J dropped 7 bases, with 8 bases sitting between them. CDR3 length: 11 amino acids. The CDR3 DNA follows: TGTGCCAGCGAAGCGGGTGAAAAACTGTTTTTT. This gives the protein CASEAGEKLFF.

This clonotype has more than one count but fewer than ten. The gene calls are TRBV29-1 and TRBJ1-2, with D uncertain. From germline, CDR1 is SQVTM and CDR2 ANQGSEA. The CDR3 has 11 residues. V dropped 4 bases and J dropped 8 bases, with 11 bases sitting between them. The CDR3 is CSVVLALGYTF. CDR3 nucleotide sequence: TGCAGCGTTGTATTAGCTCTGGGCTACACCTTC.

This clonotype was observed many times. The rearrangement joins TRBV7-3 to TRBJ2-7; D perhaps matches TRBD2 (5 bases). The CDR3 covers 13 residues. Trimming took 6 bases from V and 5 from J, leaving 14 bases between them. Germline V gene sequence: CDR1 SGHTA, CDR2 FQGTGA. CDR3 protein: CASSLSDGDEQYF. Written as DNA, the CDR3 is TGTGCCAGCAGTCTTAGCGACGGCGACGAGCAGTACTTC. The whole variable domain, filled in from reference TRBV7-3 and TRBJ2-7, reads GAGVSQTPSNKVTEKGKYVELRCDPISGHTALYWYRQSLGQGPEFLIYFQGTGAADDSGLPNDRFFAVRPEGSVSTLKIQRTERGDSAVYLCASSLSDGDEQYFGPGTRLTVT.

The V and J genes are TRBV11-2 and TRBJ2-7; tentative D call: TRBD2 (7 bases). CDR3 length: 13 residues. The germline CDR1 and CDR2 sequences are SGHAT and FQNNGV. V was shortened by 10 bases and J by 3 bases, with 16 bases between the two germline ends. The CDR3 sequence is CATMGGGGYEQYF. In DNA, the CDR3 is TGTGCCACCATGGGAGGGGGTGGCTACGAGCAGTACTTC.

This rearrangement joins TRBV19 to TRBJ2-7, with 8 bases that match TRBD1. The CDR3 runs to 15 residues. Germline CDR1 LNHDA, CDR2 SQIVND (reference sequence). The V and J ends lost 4 bases and 3 bases, in that order; junction bases with no gene match: 8. CDR3 coding DNA: TGTGCCAGTAGTACAGGGGGCGCCCCGGTCTACGAGCAGTACTTC. Translated, it gives CASSTGGAPVYEQYF.

This chain joins TRBV20-1 and TRBJ2-5; D may be TRBD2 (5 bases). Trimming shortened V by 3 bases and J by 4 bases, and 12 bases separated the two germline ends. Germline V gives CDR1 DFQATT, CDR2 SNEGSKA (reference sequence). The CDR3 spans 13 residues. The CDR3 is CSASRTVRETQYF. The CDR3 region has the DNA TGCAGTGCTAGCCGGACTGTCCGAGAGACCCAGTACTTC.